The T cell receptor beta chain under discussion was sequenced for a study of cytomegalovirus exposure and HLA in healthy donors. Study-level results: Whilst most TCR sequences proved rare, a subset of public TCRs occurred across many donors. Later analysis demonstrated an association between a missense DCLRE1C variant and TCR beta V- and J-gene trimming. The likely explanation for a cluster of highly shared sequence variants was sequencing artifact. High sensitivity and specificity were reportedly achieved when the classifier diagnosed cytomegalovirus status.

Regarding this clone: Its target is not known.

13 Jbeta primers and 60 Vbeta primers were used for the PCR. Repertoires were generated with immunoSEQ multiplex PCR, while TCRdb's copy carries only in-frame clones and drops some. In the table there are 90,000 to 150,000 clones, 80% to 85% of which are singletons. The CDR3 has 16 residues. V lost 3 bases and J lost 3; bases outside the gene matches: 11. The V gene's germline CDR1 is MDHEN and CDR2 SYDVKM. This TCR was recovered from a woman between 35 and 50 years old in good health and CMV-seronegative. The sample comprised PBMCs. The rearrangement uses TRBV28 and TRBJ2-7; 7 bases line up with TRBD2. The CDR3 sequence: CASSLSLESSGYEQYF. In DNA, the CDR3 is TGTGCCAGCAGTTTGAGTTTAGAATCTAGCGGCTACGAGCAGTACTTC.